These 17 T cell receptor beta chains were all obtained from the same sample, sequenced in a study of blood T cell repertoires in COVID-19. Sequenced by immunoSEQ multiplex PCR; TCRdb stores in-frame clones only, minus some. Among about 75,000 clones listed, 70% to 90% were seen once. The sequencing input was peripheral blood. The receptor source for this set is a woman between 70 and 85 years old with acute or convalescent COVID-19.

The chain recombines TRBV19 with TRBJ2-7; possible D gene TRBD1, 5 bases. V shed 4 bases and J shed 3 bases, with 7 bases lying between them. The CDR3 has 12 amino acids. Per germline, CDR1 LNHDA and CDR2 SQIVND (reference sequence). CDR3 amino acids: CASSNRRYEQYF. CDR3 DNA sequence: TGTGCCAGTAGTAACAGGCGCTACGAGCAGTACTTC. The whole variable domain, filled in from reference TRBV19 and TRBJ2-7, reads DGGITQSPKYLFRKEGQNVTLSCEQNLNHDAMYWYRQDPGQGLRLIYYSQIVNDFQKGDIAEGYSVSREKKESFPLTVTSAQKNPTAFYLCASSNRRYEQYFGPGTRLTVT.

The rearrangement joins TRBV10-3 to TRBJ1-5; TRBD1 matches at 8 bases. The CDR3 consists of 14 residues. V was pared by 6 bases and J by 7 bases, with 8 bases of the junction left unmatched. Germline V gene lookup returns CDR1 ENHRY and CDR2 SYGVKD. CDR3 DNA sequence: TGTGCCATCAGCCCTGGACAGGGAGGGCAGCCCCAGCATTTT. Translating gives CAISPGQGGQPQHF.

The rearrangement uses TRBV18 and TRBJ2-7; 9 bases fit TRBD2. The V and J ends lost 3 bases and 2 bases, in that order; junction bases with no gene match: 8. This CDR3 is built from 16 residues. Germline assignment: CDR1 KGHSH and CDR2 LQKENI. DNA for the CDR3: TGTGCCAGCTCACCTTCCGGCAGACTAGCGGCCTACGAGCAGTACTTC. Protein product: CASSPSGRLAAYEQYF.

The J gene is TRBJ2-1, the V gene TRBV24-1; D is perhaps TRBD1 (5 bases). Trimming removed 5 bases at V and 4 bases at J, with 17 bases between. This CDR3 has 16 residues. Germline V gene lookup returns CDR1 KGHDR and CDR2 SFDVKD. The CDR3 coding sequence is TGTGCCACCAGTGGTAACCTTCAGGGAAAATACAATGAGCAGTTCTTC. Translating it yields CATSGNLQGKYNEQFF.

This clone occurred many times. The rearrangement links TRBV13 to TRBJ1-3, with D uncertain. With 2 bases removed from V and 2 bases from J, the gap between germline ends came to 7 bases. This CDR3 contains 14 residues. In germline, CDR1 is PRHDT, CDR2 FYEKMQ (reference sequence). For the CDR3, the DNA is TGTGCCAGCAGCTTATTTGAGACTGGAAACACCATATATTTT. Translating gives CASSLFETGNTIYF.

CDR3 nucleotide sequence: TGTGCGGGGGGTCTTAACTATGGCTACACCTTC. This gives the protein CAGGLNYGYTF. The chain joins TRBV7-3 to TRBJ1-2; D is perhaps TRBD1 (5 bases). In germline, CDR1 is SGHTA, CDR2 FQGTGA. The CDR3 totals 11 residues.

The chain is built from TRBV2 and TRBJ1-3, with 7 bases fitting TRBD1. The CDR3 sequence is 15 residues long. V lost 3 bases to trimming and J lost 4 bases; unmatched junction nucleotides: 6. Looked up from germline, CDR1 is SNHLY and CDR2 is FYNNEI. In DNA form, the CDR3 reads TGTGCCAGCAGTGAGACAGGGATGTCGGGAAACACCATATATTTT. This translates into CASSETGMSGNTIYF.

The chain employs TRBV3-1 (or the pseudogene TRBV3-2) and TRBJ1-4; D perhaps matches TRBD1 (5 bases). CDR1 is LGHDT, CDR2 YNNKEL, per germline (reference sequence). Trimming took 6 bases from V and 0 from J, leaving 11 bases between them. This CDR3 is 15 amino acids long. CDR3 in amino acids: CASSHGTPTNEKLFF. The DNA for the CDR3 is TGTGCCAGCAGTCACGGGACTCCAACTAATGAAAAACTGTTTTTT.

The chain joins TRBV15 to TRBJ1-1; D is possibly TRBD1 (5 bases). Trimming took off 4 bases at V and 3 bases at J, with 12 bases between the two ends. There are 14 residues in the CDR3. Looked up from germline, CDR1 is LNHNV and CDR2 is YYDKDF (reference sequence). CDR3 residues: CATSTHGGDTEAFF. CDR3 bases: TGTGCCACCAGCACCCATGGGGGGGACACTGAAGCTTTCTTT.

The J gene is TRBJ2-7, the V gene TRBV4-2, with TRBD1 matching 12 bases. This CDR3 contains 15 residues. V lost 1 base and J lost 5; bases outside the gene matches: 3. From germline, CDR1 is LGHNA and CDR2 YNFKEQ. DNA of the CDR3: TGTGCCAGCAGCCAAGTGGGACAGGGGGCCCACGAGCAGTACTTC. Translating it yields CASSQVGQGAHEQYF.

The chain employs TRBV5-1 and TRBJ1-4; tentatively, D is TRBD1 (5 bases). The CDR3 totals 15 residues. V dropped 0 bases and J dropped 6 bases, with 12 bases sitting between them. Looked up from germline, CDR1 is SGHRS and CDR2 is YFSETQ. This CDR3 reads CASSLGRGRDEKLFF. As DNA, the CDR3 is TGCGCCAGCAGCTTGGGAAGGGGCCGGGATGAAAAACTGTTTTTT. Filled out from reference TRBV5-1 and TRBJ1-4, the complete variable domain reads KAGVTQTPRYLIKTRGQQVTLSCSPISGHRSVSWYQQTPGQGLQFLFEYFSETQRNKGNFPGRFSGRQFSNSRSEMNVSTLELGDSALYLCASSLGRGRDEKLFFGSGTQLSVL.

The gene calls are TRBV24-1 and TRBJ1-2; D is undetermined. The CDR3 runs 14 residues. V lost 7 bases and J 3 bases, leaving 14 bases between the germline ends. The germline CDR1 and CDR2 sequences are KGHDR and SFDVKD. This chain's CDR3 is CATRSPGSDYGYTF. CDR3 sequence (DNA): TGTGCCACCAGATCCCCGGGTAGTGACTATGGCTACACCTTC.

The chain has TRBV6-5 and TRBJ2-7; a possible D gene is TRBD1 (5 bases). V lost 4 bases and J lost 0, with 13 bases in between. CDR3 length: 15 amino acids. Germline CDR1 reads MNHEY; CDR2 reads SVGAGI. CDR3 coding DNA: TGTGCCAGCAGTTCGACAGTTCTATACTCCTACGAGCAGTACTTC. Amino acid sequence: CASSSTVLYSYEQYF.

J is TRBJ1-1 and V is TRBV5-1; weak D call: TRBD1 (5 bases). From germline, CDR1 is SGHRS and CDR2 YFSETQ. The CDR3 has 13 amino acids. Trimming stripped 3 bases from V and 4 bases from J, with 10 bases between. The CDR3 reads CASSSREATEAFF. DNA for the CDR3: TGCGCCAGCAGCTCCAGGGAGGCCACTGAAGCTTTCTTT.

The chain carries TRBV30 and TRBJ1-6; 7 bases fit TRBD1. In germline, CDR1 is GTSNPN, CDR2 SVGIG (reference sequence). V lost 3 bases and J lost 6; bases outside the gene matches: 5. The CDR3 is 14 residues long. The chain's CDR3 is CAWSSTGRNSPLHF. As DNA, the CDR3 is TGTGCCTGGAGCTCGACAGGGCGTAATTCACCCCTCCACTTT.

The chain carries TRBV2 and TRBJ1-4; TRBD1 matches 10 bases. This CDR3 contains 14 residues. Unmatched junction bases numbered 5, after V lost 6 bases and J lost 7 bases. Germline CDR1 is SNHLY and CDR2 is FYNNEI. In DNA form, the CDR3 reads TGTGCCAGCAGGGGGGACAGGGGATTTGAAAAACTGTTTTTT. Translation: CASRGDRGFEKLFF.

DNA for the CDR3: TGTGCCAGCAGCCCCCCAGAGGGTCTTGAAGCTTTCTTT. Translating it yields CASSPPEGLEAFF. This rearrangement joins TRBV6-5 to TRBJ1-1; no definite D call. The V gene's germline CDR1 is MNHEY and CDR2 SVGAGI. The CDR3 runs 13 residues. V was shortened by 6 bases and J by 7 bases, with 15 bases between the two germline ends.